This TCR beta chain emerged from a study of blood T cells in healthy people across ages. Whole-study context: In model experiments, template switching was able to capture about one barcoded beta molecule for every two T cells that were present.

Study-wide results and limits: Getting older went along with TCR beta diversity per million T cells dropping roughly linearly. Long-lived donors had more naive CD4+ cells and higher diversity than aged donors. PBMC samples, being unsorted, prevented any conclusive comparison of naive and antigen-experienced cells.

From germline, CDR1 is DFQATT and CDR2 SNEGSKA (reference sequence). V gave up 5 bases and J gave up 1 base, with 11 bases separating them. CDR3 length equals 13 residues. For the second PCR, which ran for about 6 to 12 cycles, a sample-barcoded 5' primer and a J-beta primer mix were used. TCRdb reprocessed the 5' RACE reads via MiXCR and lists one record per CDR3 protein. The sample holds about a million distinct CDR3 sequences, less than 45% seen once. Worth noting for this clonotype: No antigen is known for it.

Sequenced material: blood. V and J are TRBV20-1 and TRBJ1-1; D call uncertain. The TCR comes from a man between 18 and 29 years old in good health. The CDR3 bases are TGCAGTGCTGGACGCAACAGGAACACTGAAGCTTTCTTT. This sequence encodes CSAGRNRNTEAFF.